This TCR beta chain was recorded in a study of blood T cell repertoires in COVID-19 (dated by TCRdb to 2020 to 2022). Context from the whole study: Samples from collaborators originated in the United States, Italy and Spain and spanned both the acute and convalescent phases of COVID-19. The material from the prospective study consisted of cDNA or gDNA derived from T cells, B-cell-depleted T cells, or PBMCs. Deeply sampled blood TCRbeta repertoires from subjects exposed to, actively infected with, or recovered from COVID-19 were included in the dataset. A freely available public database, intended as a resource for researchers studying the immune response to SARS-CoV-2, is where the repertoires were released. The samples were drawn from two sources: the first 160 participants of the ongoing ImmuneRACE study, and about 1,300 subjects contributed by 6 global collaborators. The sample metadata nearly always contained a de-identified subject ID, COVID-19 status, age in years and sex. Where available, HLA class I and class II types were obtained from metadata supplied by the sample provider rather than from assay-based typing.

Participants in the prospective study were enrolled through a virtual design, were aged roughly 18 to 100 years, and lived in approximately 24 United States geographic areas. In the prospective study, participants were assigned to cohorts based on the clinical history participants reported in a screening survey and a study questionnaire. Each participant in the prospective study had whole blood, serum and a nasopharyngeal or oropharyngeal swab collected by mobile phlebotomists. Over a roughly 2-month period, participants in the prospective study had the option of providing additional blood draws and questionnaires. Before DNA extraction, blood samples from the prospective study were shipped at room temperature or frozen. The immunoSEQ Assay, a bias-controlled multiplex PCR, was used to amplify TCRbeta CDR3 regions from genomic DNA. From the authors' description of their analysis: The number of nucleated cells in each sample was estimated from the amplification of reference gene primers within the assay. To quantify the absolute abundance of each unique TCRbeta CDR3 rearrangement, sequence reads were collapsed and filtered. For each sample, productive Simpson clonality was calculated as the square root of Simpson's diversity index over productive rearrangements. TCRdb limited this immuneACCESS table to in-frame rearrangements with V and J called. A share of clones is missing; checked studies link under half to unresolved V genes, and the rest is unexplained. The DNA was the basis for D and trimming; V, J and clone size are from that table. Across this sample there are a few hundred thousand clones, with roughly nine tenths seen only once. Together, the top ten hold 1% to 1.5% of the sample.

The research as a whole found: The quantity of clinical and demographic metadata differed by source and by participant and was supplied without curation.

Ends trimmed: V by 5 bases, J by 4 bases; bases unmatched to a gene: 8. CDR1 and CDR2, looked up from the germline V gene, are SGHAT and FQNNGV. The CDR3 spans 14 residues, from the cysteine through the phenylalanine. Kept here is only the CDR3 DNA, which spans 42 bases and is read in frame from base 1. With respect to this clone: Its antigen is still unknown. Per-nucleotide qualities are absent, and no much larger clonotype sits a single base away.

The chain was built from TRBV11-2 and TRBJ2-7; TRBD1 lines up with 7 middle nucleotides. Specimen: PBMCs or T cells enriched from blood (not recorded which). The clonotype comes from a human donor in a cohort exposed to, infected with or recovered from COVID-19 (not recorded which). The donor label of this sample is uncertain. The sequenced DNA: TGTGCCAGCAGCCACACCCGGGACAGATACGAGCAGTACTTC. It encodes CASSHTRDRYEQYF. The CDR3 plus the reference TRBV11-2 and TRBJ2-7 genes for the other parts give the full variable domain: EAGVAQSPRYKIIEKRQSVAFWCNPISGHATLYWYQQILGQGPKLLIQFQNNGVVDDSQLPKDRFSAERLKGVDSTLKIQPAKLEDSAVYLCASSHTRDRYEQYFGPGTRLTVT.